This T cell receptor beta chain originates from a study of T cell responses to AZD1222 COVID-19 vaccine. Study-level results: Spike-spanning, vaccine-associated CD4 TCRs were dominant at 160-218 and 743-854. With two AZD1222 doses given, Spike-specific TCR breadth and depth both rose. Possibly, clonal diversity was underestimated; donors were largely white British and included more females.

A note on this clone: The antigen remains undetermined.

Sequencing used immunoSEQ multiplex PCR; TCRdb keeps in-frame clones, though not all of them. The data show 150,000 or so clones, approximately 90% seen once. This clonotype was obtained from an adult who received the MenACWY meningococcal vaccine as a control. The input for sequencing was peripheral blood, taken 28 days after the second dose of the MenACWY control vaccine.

The CDR3: CASSLGLGTGINEQYF. CDR3 nucleotide sequence: TGCGCCAGCAGCTTGGGTTTAGGGACAGGGATTAACGAGCAGTACTTC. The chain joins TRBV5-1 to TRBJ2-7; 9 bases map to TRBD1. The CDR3 runs to 16 residues. Per the germline V gene, CDR1 is SGHRS and CDR2 is YFSETQ. V lost 0 bases, J lost 5 bases, and 9 bases stayed unmatched.